Sequencing of this TCR beta chain was carried out in a study of blood T cell repertoires in COVID-19. This clone was detected once. Per germline, CDR1 LGHDT and CDR2 YNNKEL (reference sequence). Trimming shortened V by 5 bases and J by 8 bases, and 14 bases separated the two germline ends. The CDR3 is made up of 13 amino acids. As processed by the authors: For nucleated cells, counts were estimated from reference gene primer amplification. Measured with immunoSEQ multiplex PCR; TCRdb has only the in-frame clones, and not every one. That table gives V, J and clone size, and the DNA gave D and trimming. The sample lists approximately 140,000 clones, about four fifths occurring once.

This chain uses TRBV3-1 (or the pseudogene TRBV3-2) with TRBJ2-3; possible D gene TRBD2, 5 bases. Sequenced: peripheral blood. The sequence came from a human donor in a cohort sampled during active COVID-19. CDR3 loop: CASSFNLEGTQYF. The CDR3 DNA sequence: TGTGCCAGCAGCTTTAACCTAGAGGGTACGCAGTATTTT.